This entry lists 29 T cell receptor beta chains sequenced from one sample in a study of cytomegalovirus exposure and HLA in healthy donors. The PCR contained 60 Vbeta and 13 Jbeta primers. Produced via immunoSEQ multiplex PCR; TCRdb's table is partial and in-frame only. The sample holds about 170,000 clones; 75% to 80% are singletons and the top ten take 5% to 7%. Sequenced input: PBMCs. The receptors originated from a man aged 35 to 55 in good health and CMV-seropositive.

This rearrangement joins TRBV28 to TRBJ2-7; 12 bases are shared with TRBD2. The junction had 0 bases not matched to a gene; V was cut back by 3 bases and J by 0 bases. This CDR3 is 15 amino acids long. The V gene's germline CDR1 is MDHEN and CDR2 SYDVKM. The CDR3 bases are TGTGCCAGCAGTTTGACTAGCGGGAGCTCCTACGAGCAGTACTTC. It codes for CASSLTSGSSYEQYF.

V and J are TRBV7-2 and TRBJ2-7, with 8 bases lining up with TRBD1. The V gene's germline CDR1 is SGHTA and CDR2 FQGNSA. The J segment lost 5 bases and the V segment lost 3 bases, leaving 9 bases of the junction unmatched. The CDR3 has 15 amino acids. As DNA, the CDR3 is TGTGCCAGCAGCTTTTCCGGGACAGGCCTCCACGAGCAGTACTTC. This encodes CASSFSGTGLHEQYF.

J is TRBJ1-1 and V is TRBV5-1, with 7 bases identical to TRBD1. After removal of 3 bases from V and 0 bases from J, the junction contained 5 bases not matched to a gene. Germline lookup yields CDR1 SGHRS and CDR2 YFSETQ. The CDR3 runs 15 residues. The CDR3 DNA sequence: TGCGCCAGCAGCTGGGACAGCTTAATGAACACTGAAGCTTTCTTT. Its translation: CASSWDSLMNTEAFF. Full variable domain (remainder filled in from reference TRBV5-1 and TRBJ1-1): KAGVTQTPRYLIKTRGQQVTLSCSPISGHRSVSWYQQTPGQGLQFLFEYFSETQRNKGNFPGRFSGRQFSNSRSEMNVSTLELGDSALYLCASSWDSLMNTEAFFGQGTRLTVV.

The chain joins TRBV20-1 to TRBJ2-7; D possibly corresponds to TRBD1 (6 bases). Trimming shortened V by 6 bases and J by 1 base, and 7 bases separated the two germline ends. Germline V gene sequence: CDR1 DFQATT, CDR2 SNEGSKA (reference sequence). CDR3 length: 11 residues. CDR3 residues: CSAGASYEQYF. The CDR3 DNA reads TGCAGTGCGGGGGCGTCCTACGAGCAGTACTTC.

Worth noting for this clone: Within the sample, other DNA sequences also encode this same CDR3. CDR3 in amino acids: CASSSTSGIWDEQFF. The CDR3 nucleotides read TGCGCCAGCAGCTCAACGAGCGGGATCTGGGATGAGCAGTTCTTC. The V and J genes are TRBV5-1 and TRBJ2-1; 7 bases align to TRBD2. The length of the CDR3 is 15 residues. CDR1 is SGHRS and CDR2 is YFSETQ in the germline V gene. The V and J ends lost 3 bases and 8 bases, in that order; junction bases with no gene match: 11.

This clone was observed a few times. The identical CDR3 is also encoded by other nucleotide sequences in the sample. The chain couples TRBV19 to TRBJ1-1; no definite D call. This CDR3 contains 14 residues. V was clipped by 3 bases and J by 1 base, with 9 bases between them. Looked up from germline, CDR1 is LNHDA and CDR2 is SQIVND (reference sequence). This chain's CDR3 is CASSIYGGNTEAFF. Written as DNA, the CDR3 is TGTGCCAGTAGTATTTATGGCGGGAACACTGAAGCTTTCTTT.

The chain recombines TRBV10-3 with TRBJ1-2, with D maybe TRBD1 (5 bases). Trimming cost V 4 bases and J 1 base, with 13 bases left between them. Germline V CDR1 and CDR2: ENHRY, SYGVKD. The CDR3 has 15 residues. The CDR3 region has the DNA TGTGCCATCAGTGTAAGGGGCAAAGATAACTATGGCTACACCTTC. This encodes CAISVRGKDNYGYTF.

The V gene is TRBV2, the J gene TRBJ2-7; D may be TRBD2 (6 bases). V was pared by 1 base and J by 7 bases, with 11 bases between. Germline assignment: CDR1 SNHLY and CDR2 FYNNEI. CDR3 length: 13 residues. CDR3 coding DNA: TGTGCCAGCAGTGAAGGGGGAGGAGGGGAGCAGTACTTC. It specifies CASSEGGGGEQYF.

The chain is built from TRBV5-1 and TRBJ1-4; D remains ambiguous. The CDR3 has 14 residues. Germline V gives CDR1 SGHRS, CDR2 YFSETQ. With 5 bases removed from V and 3 bases from J, the gap between germline ends came to 11 bases. The CDR3 here is CASRGGEANEKLFF. The CDR3 coding sequence is TGCGCCAGCAGAGGCGGCGAGGCTAATGAAAAACTGTTTTTT.

The sample holds a few counts of this clone. The sample contains more than one DNA sequence encoding this CDR3. The V and J genes are TRBV27 and TRBJ2-5; 7 nucleotides line up with TRBD1. Germline-derived CDR1 and CDR2 are MNHEY and SMNVEV (reference sequence). CDR3 length: 14 amino acids. V gave up 3 bases and J gave up 5 bases; unmatched junction bases: 6. In nucleotides, the CDR3 is TGTGCCAGCAGTTTTAGGGGGCGCGGGGAGACCCAGTACTTC. It is translated as CASSFRGRGETQYF.

This chain links TRBV5-1 with TRBJ1-1, with D perhaps matching TRBD1 (5 bases). Germline-derived CDR1 and CDR2 are SGHRS and YFSETQ. Trimming took 4 bases from V and 0 from J, leaving 7 bases between them. The CDR3 runs 13 residues. This CDR3 is CASSPGVNTEAFF. Here the CDR3 DNA reads TGCGCCAGCAGCCCGGGGGTGAACACTGAAGCTTTCTTT.

The chain combines TRBV7-6 with TRBJ2-1; 10 bases map to TRBD2. The CDR3 covers 15 residues. Germline CDR1 and CDR2: SGHVS and FNYEAQ. The ends lost 1 base at V and 7 bases at J; junction bases unmatched: 4. CDR3 residues: CASSLGLAGVNEQFF. DNA for the CDR3: TGTGCCAGCAGCTTAGGGCTAGCGGGAGTGAATGAGCAGTTCTTC.

The gene calls are TRBV9 and TRBJ1-1; possibly TRBD1 for D (6 bases). In germline, CDR1 is SGDLS, CDR2 YYNGEE. This CDR3 has 15 residues. V was cut by 0 bases and J by 4 bases, with 13 bases left in between. The CDR3 nucleotides read TGTGCCAGCAGCGTAGAGGGACAAGGGGGCACTGAAGCTTTCTTT. This encodes CASSVEGQGGTEAFF.

The chain combines TRBV18 with TRBJ2-1; 11 positions match TRBD2. From germline, CDR1 is KGHSH and CDR2 LQKENI. J gave up 1 base and V 3 bases, and 2 bases lay outside the gene matches. The CDR3 runs to 16 residues. The CDR3 nucleotides are TGTGCCAGCTCACCGACTAGCGGGAATTCCTACAATGAGCAGTTCTTC. Residues: CASSPTSGNSYNEQFF.

This chain connects TRBV7-9 to TRBJ2-1; D unclear. This CDR3 contains 15 residues. The V gene lost 4 bases and the J gene lost 0 bases, with 10 bases spanning the gap. The germline V gene encodes CDR1 SEHNR and CDR2 FQNEAQ (reference sequence). The CDR3 coding sequence is TGTGCCAGCAGCTCAGACATCGGCTCCTACAATGAGCAGTTCTTC. Residues: CASSSDIGSYNEQFF.

This chain joins TRBV27 and TRBJ2-7, with 7 bases identical to TRBD2. V trimming: 2 bases; J trimming: 0 bases; junction bases outside the gene matches: 10. This CDR3 is built from 17 residues. CDR1 is MNHEY and CDR2 is SMNVEV in the germline V gene (reference sequence). The CDR3 region is CASSLAYTSEYSYEQYF. CDR3 bases: TGTGCCAGCAGTTTAGCCTATACTAGCGAGTACTCCTACGAGCAGTACTTC.

The chain recombines TRBV2 with TRBJ1-2; D gene ambiguous. The germline V gene encodes CDR1 SNHLY and CDR2 FYNNEI. V was trimmed by 6 bases and J by 1 base, leaving 12 bases between them. The CDR3 totals 14 residues. The CDR3 DNA sequence: TGTGCCAGCAGCCGGGTTGGGAGTAACTATGGCTACACCTTC. Translated: CASSRVGSNYGYTF.

V gene TRBV2 combines with J gene TRBJ2-1, with 7 positions matching TRBD2. The CDR3 runs 12 residues. Trimming at V came to 6 bases and at J to 6 bases, leaving 2 bases not matched to a gene. CDR1 is SNHLY and CDR2 is FYNNEI in the germline V gene. This CDR3 is CASRGEGNEQFF. The CDR3 nucleotides read TGTGCCAGCAGGGGGGAGGGCAATGAGCAGTTCTTC.

There are a few counts of this clone. The rearrangement links TRBV6-6 to TRBJ2-2; D possibly corresponds to TRBD2 (5 bases). CDR1 is MNHNY, CDR2 SVGAGI, per germline (reference sequence). CDR3 length: 15 amino acids. Trimming removed 2 bases at V and 6 bases at J, with 13 bases between. Written as DNA, the CDR3 is TGTGCCAGCAGTTACGGGCTAGCCGTGGCCGGGGAGCTGTTTTTT. Amino acid sequence: CASSYGLAVAGELFF.

A single count supports this clone. The chain combines TRBV29-1 with TRBJ2-1; 8 bases align to TRBD2. The CDR3 length is 15 residues. Germline values: CDR1 SQVTM, CDR2 ANQGSEA. After removal of 6 bases from V and 4 bases from J, the junction contained 11 bases not matched to a gene. This chain's CDR3 is CSVLTAGTSYNEQFF. DNA of the CDR3: TGCAGCGTCCTTACTGCCGGGACTAGTTACAATGAGCAGTTCTTC.

The gene calls are TRBV5-1 and TRBJ2-2; TRBD1 is a possible D gene (5 bases). Germline V gene sequence: CDR1 SGHRS, CDR2 YFSETQ. The CDR3 totals 15 residues. Trimming took off 7 bases at V and 2 bases at J, with 15 bases between the two ends. The CDR3 DNA reads as TGCGCCAGCTCCCCTTGGGGCCGAAACACCGGGGAGCTGTTTTTT. Its translation is CASSPWGRNTGELFF. The whole variable domain, filled in from reference TRBV5-1 and TRBJ2-2, reads KAGVTQTPRYLIKTRGQQVTLSCSPISGHRSVSWYQQTPGQGLQFLFEYFSETQRNKGNFPGRFSGRQFSNSRSEMNVSTLELGDSALYLCASSPWGRNTGELFFGEGSRLTVL.

The chain carries TRBV28 and TRBJ2-7; tentative D call: TRBD1 (6 bases). This CDR3 is built from 16 residues. V lost 5 bases and J 0 bases, leaving 17 bases between the germline ends. Germline assignment: CDR1 MDHEN and CDR2 SYDVKM. The CDR3 reads CASSRPRQAFSYEQYF. CDR3 DNA sequence: TGTGCCAGCAGTCGCCCACGACAGGCTTTCTCCTACGAGCAGTACTTC.

This chain joins TRBV15 and TRBJ2-2; 8 nucleotides agree with TRBD1. This CDR3 has 18 amino acids. Germline V gene sequence: CDR1 LNHNV, CDR2 YYDKDF (reference sequence). After removal of 0 bases from V and 5 bases from J, the junction contained 11 bases not matched to a gene. In DNA, the CDR3 is TGTGCCACCAGCAGAGATCAGGGGGCGAGGGCTATGACCGGGGAGCTGTTTTTT. It translates to CATSRDQGARAMTGELFF.

CDR3 nucleotide sequence: TGCGCCAGCAGCTTGGGGCCTAGCGGGAGCGTCACGGATACGCAGTATTTT. Translation gives CASSLGPSGSVTDTQYF. J is TRBJ2-3 and V is TRBV5-1; 10 nucleotides agree with TRBD2. The CDR3 spans 17 residues. Germline V gene lookup returns CDR1 SGHRS and CDR2 YFSETQ. J lost 6 bases, V lost 0 bases, and 10 bases had no gene match.

This chain connects TRBV5-6 to TRBJ1-2; D may be TRBD1 (6 bases). With 2 bases removed from V and 4 bases from J, the gap between germline ends came to 18 bases. CDR1 is SGHDT and CDR2 is YYEEEE in the germline V gene. The length of the CDR3 is 16 residues. CDR3 amino acids: CASSFFVEGDLYGYTF. The CDR3 region has the DNA TGTGCCAGCAGCTTTTTTGTTGAGGGGGACCTCTATGGCTACACCTTC.

This chain connects TRBV28 to TRBJ1-5, with 7 bases matching TRBD1. Germline V gene sequence: CDR1 MDHEN, CDR2 SYDVKM. The J segment lost 7 bases and the V segment lost 8 bases, leaving 8 bases of the junction unmatched. CDR3 length: 13 amino acids. CDR3 in amino acids: CASVQGVFQPQHF. The DNA for the CDR3 is TGTGCCAGCGTCCAGGGGGTGTTCCAGCCCCAGCATTTT.

The V gene is TRBV5-1, the J gene TRBJ2-3; D call uncertain. The CDR3 runs 14 residues. V was shortened by 1 base and J by 2 bases, with 8 bases between the two germline ends. CDR1 and CDR2 from the germline V gene are SGHRS and YFSETQ. The CDR3, as DNA: TGCGCCAGCAGCTTGTACAGTCCCACAGATACGCAGTATTTT. It encodes CASSLYSPTDTQYF.

The chain's CDR3 is CASSELGRGPTDTQYF. The CDR3 DNA reads TGTGCCAGCAGTGAATTGGGCAGGGGCCCCACAGATACGCAGTATTTT. V and J are TRBV6-1 and TRBJ2-3, with TRBD1 as a possible D gene (6 bases). V was trimmed by 2 bases and J by 2 bases, leaving 14 bases between them. Germline V gives CDR1 MNHNS, CDR2 SASEGT. This CDR3 contains 16 residues.

V is TRBV28 and J is TRBJ2-1; 7 bases align to TRBD2. The V segment lost 3 bases and the J segment 6 bases; nucleotides outside the gene matches: 11. The V gene's germline CDR1 is MDHEN and CDR2 SYDVKM. The CDR3 is made up of 16 amino acids. CDR3 residues: CASSFVPSGGVNEQFF. CDR3 nucleotides: TGTGCCAGCAGTTTTGTGCCTAGCGGAGGGGTCAATGAGCAGTTCTTC.